The sample holds many counts of the clone carrying this TCR beta chain. Its antigen remains unknown. Amplified material comprised TCR beta CDR3 regions derived from RNA transcripts. An opening RT-PCR round employed HTBI primers and preceded a second-round multiplex PCR. MiXCR, run by TCRdb on the multiplex PCR reads, gives a single entry per CDR3 protein. Altogether approximately 500,000 distinct CDR3 sequences are present, approximately 14% being singletons, with the ten largest covering more than 8.5%. Deletions cut 5 bases from V and 6 bases from J, with 13 bases between. Germline CDR1 and CDR2: DFQATT and SNEGSKA (reference sequence). CDR3 size: 13 residues. The data were taken from a study of Graves' ophthalmopathy and Graves' hyperthyroidism. General study results and limits: From stable hyperthyroidism, ophthalmopathy was separated by a 13-signature model with 85% to 90% sensitivity and approximately 84% specificity. The model flagged ophthalmopathy progression at roughly 70% sensitivity and less than 75% specificity.

Where ophthalmopathy was present, donors had moderate-to-severe activity, CAS ≥3, NOSPECS ≥4 and duration under 3 months. This chain joins TRBV20-1 and TRBJ2-2; D unclear. The sample was blood. This receptor was identified in a woman aged 25 to 39 with Graves' ophthalmopathy. The CDR3 sequence is CSAAKGIAGELFF. CDR3 DNA sequence: TGCAGTGCTGCAAAGGGTATCGCCGGGGAGCTGTTTTTT.